Listed below are T cell receptor beta chains from one sample, sequenced in a study of naive and memory T cell subsets. TCRdb reprocessed the UMI-ligation and nested PCR reads via MiXCR and lists one record per CDR3 protein. The data show 130,000 to 150,000 distinct CDR3 sequences, roughly 22% seen once. The material sequenced was naive CD4+ T cells from blood. Receptors originate from a human donor in good health. Both conserved end residues are part of each CDR3. D genes are given only for firm matches. The listing skips clone size in some rows; elsewhere it reads once, few, many or a size class.

few	TRBV18	NA	TRBJ2-7	CASSPQAAGEEQYF	TGTGCCAGCTCACCTCAGGCGGCAGGGGAAGAGCAGTACTTC
few	TRBV6-1	TRBD1	TRBJ2-3	CASSGQNTDTQYF	TGTGCCAGCTCGGGACAGAACACAGATACGCAGTATTTT
few	TRBV19	TRBD1	TRBJ1-5	CASSRQGASNQPQHF	TGTGCCAGTAGTAGACAGGGGGCGAGCAATCAGCCCCAGCATTTT
many	TRBV20-1	NA	TRBJ2-5	CSVYRGQETQYF	TGCAGTGTATACAGAGGCCAAGAGACCCAGTACTTC
NA	TRBV4-1	NA	TRBJ2-1	CASSRGMGAEDEQFF	TGCGCCAGCAGCCGAGGAATGGGTGCGGAAGATGAGCAGTTCTTC
many	TRBV19	TRBD2	TRBJ2-1	CASSWTSGSNEQFF	TGTGCCAGTAGTTGGACTAGCGGGAGCAATGAGCAGTTCTTC
NA	TRBV7-9	TRBD1	TRBJ2-1	CASSLWGDRAGEQFF	TGTGCCAGCAGCTTATGGGGAGACAGGGCGGGTGAGCAGTTCTTC
few	TRBV6-1	NA	TRBJ2-5	CASSPSLVSQYQETQYF	TGTGCCAGCAGTCCCAGCCTGGTCTCTCAGTACCAAGAGACCCAGTACTTC
many	TRBV12-3/TRBV12-4	NA	TRBJ2-1	CASSHDGSSYNEQFF	TGTGCCAGCAGTCATGACGGGAGCTCCTACAATGAGCAGTTCTTC
NA	TRBV28	NA	TRBJ2-1	CASSLAGNYNEQFF	TGTGCCAGCAGTTTAGCGGGCAATTACAATGAGCAGTTCTTC
NA	TRBV12-3/TRBV12-4	NA	TRBJ1-1	CASSPGRGPVEAFF	TGTGCCAGCAGTCCAGGCAGGGGCCCTGTTGAAGCTTTCTTT
NA	TRBV7-2	NA	TRBJ1-5	CASSLGINNQPQHF	TGTGCCAGCAGTCTCGGGATCAACAATCAGCCCCAGCATTTT
few	TRBV29-1	TRBD2	TRBJ2-7	CSVTSGRAGSSYEQYF	TGCAGCGTCACTAGCGGGAGGGCCGGAAGCTCCTACGAGCAGTACTTC
NA	TRBV18	TRBD1	TRBJ1-5	CASSPTFGQGNQPQHF	TGTGCCAGCTCACCAACTTTTGGACAGGGGAATCAGCCCCAGCATTTT
NA	TRBV21-1	NA	TRBJ2-1	CASSIGKVAPCRSYNEQFF	TGTGCCAGCAGCATCGGAAAGGTAGCTCCCTGTCGCTCCTACAATGAGCAGTTCTTC
few	TRBV10-3	NA	TRBJ1-1	CAISPCEAFF	TGTGCCATCTCACCCTGCGAAGCTTTCTTT
NA	TRBV28	TRBD1	TRBJ2-7	CASSPRDSHYEQYF	TGTGCCAGCAGCCCCCGGGACAGTCACTACGAGCAGTACTTC
many	TRBV3-1	TRBD2	TRBJ2-1	CASSLTSGSFINEQFF	TGTGCCAGCAGCCTAACTAGCGGGAGCTTTATAAATGAGCAGTTCTTC
few	TRBV6-6	TRBD1	TRBJ2-3	CASSSLTGGPTDTQYF	TGTGCCAGCAGCTCACTGACAGGGGGCCCGACAGATACGCAGTATTTT
NA	TRBV7-2	TRBD2	TRBJ2-7	CASSPLQAGGAYEQYF	TGTGCCAGCAGCCCCTTACAGGCGGGAGGGGCCTACGAGCAGTACTTC
few	TRBV29-1	NA	TRBJ1-1	CSVSGLGLDTEAFF	TGCAGCGTTAGTGGCCTAGGGTTGGACACTGAAGCTTTCTTT
NA	TRBV15	TRBD1	TRBJ2-2	CATSRRGQGANTGELFF	TGTGCCACCAGCAGACGAGGACAGGGGGCGAACACCGGGGAGCTGTTTTTT
many	TRBV25-1	NA	TRBJ2-4	CASSEPGKANIQYF	TGTGCCAGCAGTGAACCAGGGAAGGCAAACATTCAGTACTTC
few	TRBV14	NA	TRBJ2-1	CASSQDQLAPREQFF	TGTGCCAGCAGCCAAGATCAGCTAGCCCCTCGGGAGCAGTTCTTC
few	TRBV7-9	NA	TRBJ2-1	CASSLEQHYLGYEQFF	TGTGCCAGCAGCTTAGAGCAGCACTATCTGGGGTATGAGCAGTTCTTC
NA	TRBV7-6	TRBD1	TRBJ2-7	CASSFGTGTEQYF	TGTGCCAGCAGCTTCGGGACAGGGACCGAGCAGTACTTC
many	TRBV6-2/TRBV6-3	NA	TRBJ2-3	CASSYSRRGPDTQYF	TGTGCCAGCAGTTACTCGAGGAGGGGTCCAGATACGCAGTATTTT
few	TRBV5-1	NA	TRBJ2-7	CASSPNRGAYMSEQYF	TGCGCCAGCAGCCCTAACCGAGGGGCGTACATGTCCGAGCAGTACTTC
NA	TRBV6-5	TRBD2	TRBJ2-3	CASSQRLAGVLDTQYF	TGTGCCAGCAGTCAACGTTTAGCGGGAGTTTTAGATACGCAGTATTTT
NA	TRBV7-2	TRBD1	TRBJ1-6	CASSFQTGGNSPLHF	TGTGCCAGCAGCTTCCAAACAGGGGGGAATTCACCCCTCCACTTT
NA	TRBV12-3/TRBV12-4	TRBD2	TRBJ2-7	CASSSTSRAPYEQYF	TGTGCCAGCAGTTCGACTAGCCGGGCACCCTACGAGCAGTACTTC
NA	TRBV9	NA	TRBJ2-7	CASSVAIDITYEQYF	TGTGCCAGCAGCGTAGCTATTGACATTACCTACGAGCAGTACTTC
NA	TRBV6-6	TRBD1	TRBJ2-4	CASSPGQGQNIQYF	TGTGCCAGCAGTCCCGGACAGGGCCAAAACATTCAGTACTTC
few	TRBV12-3/TRBV12-4	TRBD1	TRBJ1-2	CASSAPGQATYGYTF	TGTGCCAGCAGCGCACCGGGACAGGCTACCTATGGCTACACCTTC
many	TRBV20-1	TRBD2	TRBJ2-3	CSALILAGRTDTQYF	TGCAGTGCTCTTATACTAGCGGGGCGCACAGATACGCAGTATTTT
many	TRBV29-1	NA	TRBJ2-7	CSVGTVLTYEQYF	TGCAGCGTTGGGACAGTACTCACCTACGAGCAGTACTTC
NA	TRBV10-3	NA	TRBJ2-2	CAISELNTGELFF	TGTGCCATCAGTGAGCTGAACACCGGGGAGCTGTTTTTT
many	TRBV29-1	NA	TRBJ1-1	CSGGVINTEAFF	TGCAGCGGAGGGGTAATAAACACTGAAGCTTTCTTT
few	TRBV6-1	TRBD2	TRBJ2-1	CASSLGAGRLYNEQFF	TGTGCCAGCAGTCTTGGAGCCGGGAGGCTATACAATGAGCAGTTCTTC
few	TRBV5-6	NA	TRBJ2-3	CASSAPGLSTDTQYF	TGTGCCAGCAGCGCTCCGGGCCTGAGCACAGATACGCAGTATTTT
NA	TRBV28	TRBD2	TRBJ2-5	CASTLLAGGQETQYF	TGTGCCAGCACCTTACTAGCGGGAGGACAAGAGACCCAGTACTTC
NA	TRBV7-8	TRBD2	TRBJ2-1	CASSLVQSGRWSYNEQFF	TGTGCCAGCAGCTTAGTTCAAAGCGGGAGATGGTCCTACAATGAGCAGTTCTTC
NA	TRBV6-2/TRBV6-3	NA	TRBJ1-5	CASSYSTGSLNQPQHF	TGTGCCAGCAGTTACTCAACGGGCAGCCTGAATCAGCCCCAGCATTTT
NA	TRBV29-1	NA	TRBJ2-7	CSVGRGYEQYF	TGCAGCGTTGGGAGAGGGTACGAGCAGTACTTC
NA	TRBV5-1	TRBD2	TRBJ2-1	CASSLPSGTYNEQFF	TGCGCCAGCAGCTTGCCTAGCGGGACCTACAATGAGCAGTTCTTC
few	TRBV4-3	TRBD2	TRBJ2-1	CASSQESSGSNEQFF	TGCGCCAGCAGCCAAGAGAGTAGCGGGAGCAATGAGCAGTTCTTC
NA	TRBV19	NA	TRBJ2-5	CASSITWAGSGETQYF	TGTGCCAGTAGTATAACCTGGGCAGGGAGTGGAGAGACCCAGTACTTC
few	TRBV29-1	NA	TRBJ1-1	CSVGGRMNTEAFF	TGCAGCGTTGGGGGACGAATGAACACTGAAGCTTTCTTT
few	TRBV20-1	NA	TRBJ2-7	CSARDRRGPSYEQYF	TGCAGTGCTAGAGATAGACGGGGACCCTCCTACGAGCAGTACTTC
NA	TRBV12-3/TRBV12-4	NA	TRBJ1-6	CASRGTSYNSPLHF	TGTGCCAGCAGGGGGACCTCCTATAATTCACCCCTCCACTTT
NA	TRBV14	NA	TRBJ2-4	CASSQDRGNIQYF	TGTGCCAGCAGCCAAGATAGGGGAAACATTCAGTACTTC
NA	TRBV7-9	NA	TRBJ2-4	CASSLGSGSDIQYF	TGTGCCAGCAGCCTGGGTTCGGGGTCGGACATTCAGTACTTC
NA	TRBV29-1	NA	TRBJ1-1	CSVARELEAFF	TGCAGCGTTGCAAGAGAATTAGAAGCTTTCTTT
few	TRBV27	NA	TRBJ2-2	CASRVPPGTPNTGELFF	TGTGCCAGCCGAGTTCCACCCGGGACACCGAACACCGGGGAGCTGTTTTTT
many	TRBV20-1	TRBD2	TRBJ2-3	CSAIHPSGRDTQYF	TGCAGTGCTATCCACCCTAGCGGGAGGGATACGCAGTATTTT
NA	TRBV20-1	TRBD1	TRBJ1-4	CSAFGQGREKLFF	TGCAGTGCTTTCGGACAGGGTAGAGAAAAACTGTTTTTT
NA	TRBV6-1	NA	TRBJ1-5	CASSTGRQPQHF	TGTGCCAGCAGTACAGGGAGACAGCCCCAGCATTTT
few	TRBV5-4	NA	TRBJ2-7	CASKGDSGAYEQYF	TGTGCCAGCAAGGGGGACTCAGGAGCCTACGAGCAGTACTTC